The 19 T cell receptor beta chains in this list originate from one sample, sequenced in a study of blood T cell repertoires in COVID-19. Assay: immunoSEQ multiplex PCR; the TCRdb copy retains only in-frame clones and omits some. Here the sample spans over 600,000 clones, about nine tenths being singletons. Sequenced material: peripheral blood. The receptors shown here come from a woman aged 18 to 35 with acute or convalescent COVID-19.

This chain links TRBV7-8 with TRBJ2-5, with a tentative D call TRBD2 (6 bases). Trimming pared 5 bases from V and 2 bases from J, leaving 18 bases between. CDR3 length: 16 residues. Germline loops: CDR1 SGHVS, CDR2 FQNEAQ. The CDR3 is CASSRRGASKQETQYF. Here the CDR3 DNA reads TGTGCCAGCAGCCGCCGCGGGGCGAGCAAGCAAGAGACCCAGTACTTC.

This chain connects TRBV7-2 to TRBJ2-1; 8 bases fit TRBD2. The V gene's germline CDR1 is SGHTA and CDR2 FQGNSA. This CDR3 is 16 amino acids long. J gave up 6 bases and V 6 bases, and 13 bases lay outside the gene matches. The CDR3 reads CASRPPLAGGGNEQFF. CDR3 sequence (DNA): TGTGCCAGCAGGCCTCCCCTTGCGGGGGGCGGCAATGAGCAGTTCTTC.

CDR3: CASRPPGDTDTQYF. CDR3 DNA: TGTGCCAGCAGGCCTCCCGGGGACACAGATACGCAGTATTTT. This sequence joins TRBV6-5 and TRBJ2-3; D may be TRBD2 (5 bases). This CDR3 contains 14 residues. Trimming took 6 bases from V and 2 from J, leaving 12 bases between them. Germline-derived CDR1 and CDR2 are MNHEY and SVGAGI.

The rearrangement uses TRBV4-3 and TRBJ1-1; TRBD1 matches at 7 bases. The trim removed 2 bases at V and 7 bases at J, leaving 10 bases unmatched. The CDR3 sequence is 15 residues long. Germline V gene data show CDR1 as LGHNA and CDR2 as YSLEER. The CDR3 protein is CASSQKSTGAGEAFF. In DNA form, the CDR3 reads TGCGCCAGCAGCCAAAAATCAACAGGGGCCGGTGAAGCTTTCTTT.

The chain has TRBV2 and TRBJ1-2, with a weak D call TRBD1 (6 bases). V was pared by 5 bases and J by 1 base, with 11 bases between. This CDR3 has 14 residues. CDR1 is SNHLY and CDR2 is FYNNEI in the germline V gene. The CDR3 DNA reads as TGTGCCAGCAGTCCCGGGACATATAACTATGGCTACACCTTC. Residues: CASSPGTYNYGYTF.

This chain connects TRBV4-2 to TRBJ1-1, with TRBD1 matching over 7 bases. The germline V gene encodes CDR1 LGHNA and CDR2 YNFKEQ. The CDR3 contains 19 residues. Unmatched junction bases numbered 13, after V lost 0 bases and J lost 0 bases. CDR3 region: CASSQDSLGAGGMNTEAFF. In DNA, the CDR3 is TGTGCCAGCAGCCAAGATTCTTTAGGCGCAGGGGGGATGAACACTGAAGCTTTCTTT.

The chain couples TRBV7-8 to TRBJ2-5; 8 bases fit TRBD2. J gave up 4 bases and V 7 bases, and 11 bases lay outside the gene matches. CDR3 length: 15 residues. Germline V gene lookup returns CDR1 SGHVS and CDR2 FQNEAQ. The CDR3 reads CASNRERAGGETQYF. CDR3 DNA sequence: TGTGCCAGCAACCGAGAACGGGCGGGGGGAGAGACCCAGTACTTC.

The V gene is TRBV5-8, the J gene TRBJ2-4; 7 bases map to TRBD1. This CDR3 spans 15 amino acids. With V trimmed by 0 bases and J by 6 bases, 6 bases remained unmatched. Germline V lookup: CDR1 SGHTS, CDR2 YDEGEE. The CDR3 region is CASSLGDSFGNIQYF. In DNA, the CDR3 is TGTGCCAGCAGCTTGGGGGACAGTTTTGGAAACATTCAGTACTTC.

The rearrangement uses TRBV29-1 and TRBJ2-7; TRBD1 matches 8 bases. The CDR3 length is 13 residues. The V segment lost 4 bases and the J segment 12 bases; nucleotides outside the gene matches: 14. Germline lookup yields CDR1 SQVTM and CDR2 ANQGSEA. The CDR3 here is CSVAGTGYQTPYF. CDR3 coding DNA: TGCAGCGTTGCAGGGACAGGATACCAAACGCCGTACTTC.

The chain uses TRBV5-4 and TRBJ1-4; no clear D gene. The V and J ends lost 4 bases and 0 bases respectively, with 7 bases between them. The CDR3 is 14 residues long. Germline V gene sequence: CDR1 SGHNT, CDR2 YYREEE (reference sequence). The CDR3 loop reads CASSRASTNEKLFF. DNA for the CDR3: TGTGCCAGCAGCCGAGCGTCAACTAATGAAAAACTGTTTTTT.

This clone came up a few times. The chain is built from TRBV6-1 and TRBJ1-1, with TRBD1 as a possible D gene (6 bases). V dropped 2 bases and J dropped 4 bases, with 11 bases sitting between them. The V gene's germline CDR1 is MNHNS and CDR2 SASEGT. This CDR3 spans 14 amino acids. CDR3 protein: CASSEWRGGTEAFF. CDR3 nucleotides: TGTGCCAGCAGTGAATGGCGAGGGGGCACTGAAGCTTTCTTT.

V is TRBV9 and J is TRBJ1-1; TRBD1 matches at 7 bases. This CDR3 is 16 amino acids long. Germline lookup yields CDR1 SGDLS and CDR2 YYNGEE. The V segment lost 0 bases and the J segment 5 bases; nucleotides outside the gene matches: 10. The CDR3 here is CASSVDPRGRNTEAFF. CDR3 nucleotides: TGTGCCAGCAGCGTAGATCCAAGGGGGCGGAATACTGAAGCTTTCTTT.

This chain joins TRBV6-5 and TRBJ2-1; D might be TRBD2 (6 bases). The CDR3 has 15 residues. Trimming removed 5 bases at V and 4 bases at J, with 15 bases between. Germline V CDR1 and CDR2: MNHEY, SVGAGI. CDR3 sequence: CASSPFRAGYNEQFF. The CDR3 DNA reads as TGTGCCAGCAGTCCCTTCCGGGCGGGGTACAATGAGCAGTTCTTC.

The chain joins TRBV9 to TRBJ2-1, with D possibly being TRBD1 (5 bases). CDR1 and CDR2 (germline): SGDLS, YYNGEE. Trimming took off 0 bases at V and 2 bases at J, with 9 bases between the two ends. This CDR3 has 15 residues. Here the CDR3 reads CASSVARVPYNEQFF. As DNA, the CDR3 is TGTGCCAGCAGCGTAGCCAGGGTACCCTACAATGAGCAGTTCTTC.

This clone was seen just once. J is TRBJ1-2 and V is TRBV12-3 or TRBV12-4; TRBD1 aligns across 7 bases. The CDR3 length is 13 residues. Losses at the gene ends were 3 bases for V and 4 bases for J; bases not matched to a gene: 2. CDR3 region: CASSFTGAYGYTF. The DNA of the CDR3 is TGTGCCAGCAGTTTTACAGGGGCCTATGGCTACACCTTC.

The CDR3 DNA is TGTGCCAGCAGTCAAATCCCCGGGACAGGGTCCTATGGCTACACCTTC. Encoded protein: CASSQIPGTGSYGYTF. The chain joins TRBV27 to TRBJ1-2; 9 bases align to TRBD1. The CDR3 extends over 16 amino acids. V lost 5 bases to trimming and J lost 4 bases; unmatched junction nucleotides: 11. CDR1 is MNHEY, CDR2 SMNVEV, per germline (reference sequence).

The gene calls are TRBV30 and TRBJ2-5, with 9 bases lining up with TRBD2. This CDR3 contains 17 residues. CDR1 GTSNPN and CDR2 SVGIG come from the germline V gene (reference sequence). V trimming: 1 base; J trimming: 2 bases; junction bases outside the gene matches: 11. CDR3 protein: CAWSDGRVAGEQETQYF. As DNA, the CDR3 is TGTGCCTGGAGTGACGGCAGGGTAGCGGGGGAACAAGAGACCCAGTACTTC.

V gene TRBV2 combines with J gene TRBJ2-3; 13 bases align to TRBD2. V gave up 8 bases and J gave up 2 bases; unmatched junction bases: 13. Germline CDR1 SNHLY, CDR2 FYNNEI. The length of the CDR3 is 18 residues. The CDR3 DNA is TGTGCCAGCTCTTGGACTAGCGGGGGCCACCTGCTCACAGATACGCAGTATTTT. Translation: CASSWTSGGHLLTDTQYF.

This clone was picked up one time. The chain is built from TRBV19 and TRBJ1-2, with 9 bases matching TRBD1. This CDR3 spans 13 amino acids. Germline CDR1 LNHDA, CDR2 SQIVND (reference sequence). Trimming cost V 6 bases and J 6 bases; bases outside gene matches: 5. In nucleotides, the CDR3 is TGTGCCAGTAGAACACAGGGGGCTAATGGCTACACCTTC. Encoded protein: CASRTQGANGYTF. The variable domain in full, with the rest retrieved from reference TRBV19 and TRBJ1-2, is DGGITQSPKYLFRKEGQNVTLSCEQNLNHDAMYWYRQDPGQGLRLIYYSQIVNDFQKGDIAEGYSVSREKKESFPLTVTSAQKNPTAFYLCASRTQGANGYTFGSGTRLTVV.